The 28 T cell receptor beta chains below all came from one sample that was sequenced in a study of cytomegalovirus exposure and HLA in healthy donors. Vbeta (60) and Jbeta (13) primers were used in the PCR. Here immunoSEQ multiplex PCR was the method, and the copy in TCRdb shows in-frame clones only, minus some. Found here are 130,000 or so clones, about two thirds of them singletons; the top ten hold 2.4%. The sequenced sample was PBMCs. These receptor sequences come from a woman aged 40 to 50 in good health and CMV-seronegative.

The CDR3 region has the DNA TGTGCCAGCAGCTCAAAGGGGGACTACGAGCAGTACTTC. Its protein product is CASSSKGDYEQYF. The chain employs TRBV7-9 and TRBJ2-7; tentative D call: TRBD1 (6 bases). CDR3 size: 13 residues. The V gene lost 4 bases and the J gene lost 3 bases, with 10 bases spanning the gap. CDR1 and CDR2 from the germline V gene are SEHNR and FQNEAQ (reference sequence).

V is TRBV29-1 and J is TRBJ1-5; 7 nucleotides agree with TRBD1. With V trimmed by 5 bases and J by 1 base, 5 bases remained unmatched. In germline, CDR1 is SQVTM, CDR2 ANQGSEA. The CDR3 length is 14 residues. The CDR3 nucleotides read TGCAGCGTTCGCACAGGGGTGAGCAATCAGCCCCAGCATTTT. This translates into CSVRTGVSNQPQHF.

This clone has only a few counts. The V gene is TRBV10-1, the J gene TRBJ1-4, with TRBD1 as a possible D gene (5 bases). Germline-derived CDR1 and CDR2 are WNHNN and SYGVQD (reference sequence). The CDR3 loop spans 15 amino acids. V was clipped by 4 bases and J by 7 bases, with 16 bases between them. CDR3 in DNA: TGCGCCAGCAGTGCCGGGGGAGAAGGGTCTGAAAAACTGTTTTTT. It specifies CASSAGGEGSEKLFF.

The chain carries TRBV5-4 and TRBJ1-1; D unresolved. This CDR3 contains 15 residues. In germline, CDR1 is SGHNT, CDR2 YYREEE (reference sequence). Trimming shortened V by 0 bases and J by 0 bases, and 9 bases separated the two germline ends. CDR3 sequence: CASSLGGNMNTEAFF. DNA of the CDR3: TGTGCCAGCAGCTTGGGAGGGAACATGAACACTGAAGCTTTCTTT.

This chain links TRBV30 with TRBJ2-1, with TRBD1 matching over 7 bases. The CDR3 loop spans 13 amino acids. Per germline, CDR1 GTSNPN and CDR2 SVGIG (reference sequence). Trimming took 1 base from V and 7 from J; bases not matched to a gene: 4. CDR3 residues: CAWSADRDNEQFF. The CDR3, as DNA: TGTGCCTGGAGTGCTGACAGGGATAATGAGCAGTTCTTC. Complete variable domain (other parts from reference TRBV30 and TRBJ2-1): SQTIHQWPATLVQPVGSPLSLECTVEGTSNPNLYWYRQAAGRGLQLLFYSVGIGQISSEVPQNLSASRPQDRQFILSSKKLLLSDSGFYLCAWSADRDNEQFFGPGTRLTVL.

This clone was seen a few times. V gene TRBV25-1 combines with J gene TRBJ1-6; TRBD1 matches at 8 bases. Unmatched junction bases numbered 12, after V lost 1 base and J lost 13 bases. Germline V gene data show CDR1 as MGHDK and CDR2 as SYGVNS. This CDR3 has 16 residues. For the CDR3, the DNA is TGTGCCAGCAGTGAATCCCCGGCGGGACAGGTGGGGCCCCTCCACTTT. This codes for CASSESPAGQVGPLHF.

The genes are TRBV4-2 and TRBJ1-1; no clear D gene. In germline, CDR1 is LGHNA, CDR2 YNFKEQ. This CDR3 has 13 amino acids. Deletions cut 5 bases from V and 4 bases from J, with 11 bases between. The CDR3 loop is CASSDRRGTEAFF. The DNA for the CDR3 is TGTGCCAGCAGCGACCGGCGAGGCACTGAAGCTTTCTTT.

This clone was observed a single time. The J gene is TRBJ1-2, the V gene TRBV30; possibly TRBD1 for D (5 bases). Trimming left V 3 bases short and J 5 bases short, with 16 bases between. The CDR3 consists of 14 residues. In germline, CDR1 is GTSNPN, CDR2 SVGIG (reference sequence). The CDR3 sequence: CAWSQAGGVYGYTF. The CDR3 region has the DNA TGTGCCTGGAGCCAGGCGGGGGGGGTTTATGGCTACACCTTC.

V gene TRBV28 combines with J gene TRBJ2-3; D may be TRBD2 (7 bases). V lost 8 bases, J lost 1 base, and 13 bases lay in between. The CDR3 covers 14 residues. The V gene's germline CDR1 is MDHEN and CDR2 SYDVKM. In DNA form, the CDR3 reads TGTGCCAGCGTTATAGGGGGGGGCACAGATACGCAGTATTTT. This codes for CASVIGGGTDTQYF.

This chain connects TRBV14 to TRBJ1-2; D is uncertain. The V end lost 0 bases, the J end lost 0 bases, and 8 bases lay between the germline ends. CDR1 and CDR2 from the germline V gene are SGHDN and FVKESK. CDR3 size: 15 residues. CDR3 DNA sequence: TGTGCCAGCAGCCAAGATAGAGGGACTAACTATGGCTACACCTTC. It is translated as CASSQDRGTNYGYTF.

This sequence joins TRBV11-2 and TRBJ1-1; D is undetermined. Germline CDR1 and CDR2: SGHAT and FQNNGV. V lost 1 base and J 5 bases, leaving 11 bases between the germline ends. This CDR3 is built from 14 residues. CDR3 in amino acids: CASSLGTGWTEAFF. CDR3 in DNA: TGTGCCAGCAGCTTAGGCACGGGGTGGACTGAAGCTTTCTTT.

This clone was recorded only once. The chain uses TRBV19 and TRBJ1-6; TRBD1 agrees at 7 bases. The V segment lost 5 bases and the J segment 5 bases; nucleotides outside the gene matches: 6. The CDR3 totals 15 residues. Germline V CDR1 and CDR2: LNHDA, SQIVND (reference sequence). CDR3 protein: CASSRRGTDNSPLHF. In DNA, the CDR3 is TGTGCCAGTAGTCGACGGGGGACAGATAATTCACCCCTCCACTTT.

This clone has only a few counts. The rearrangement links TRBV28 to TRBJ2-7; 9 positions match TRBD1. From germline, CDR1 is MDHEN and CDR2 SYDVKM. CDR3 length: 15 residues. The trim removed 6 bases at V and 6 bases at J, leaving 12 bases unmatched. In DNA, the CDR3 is TGTGCCAGCAGCCGCCCGGGACAGGGCGCGCGCGAGCAGTACTTC. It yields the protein CASSRPGQGAREQYF. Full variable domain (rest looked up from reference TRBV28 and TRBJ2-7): DVKVTQSSRYLVKRTGEKVFLECVQDMDHENMFWYRQDPGLGLRLIYFSYDVKMKEKGDIPEGYSVSREKKERFSLILESASTNQTSMYLCASSRPGQGAREQYFGPGTRLTVT.

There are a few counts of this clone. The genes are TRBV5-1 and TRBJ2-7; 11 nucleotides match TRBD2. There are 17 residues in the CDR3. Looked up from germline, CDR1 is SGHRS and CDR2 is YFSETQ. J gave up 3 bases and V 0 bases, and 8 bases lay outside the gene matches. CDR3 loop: CASSLGLAGGRNYEQYF. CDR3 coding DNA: TGCGCCAGCAGCTTGGGGCTAGCGGGGGGACGAAACTACGAGCAGTACTTC.

This chain's CDR3 is CASSFGQGGLPYEQYF. The CDR3 DNA is TGTGCCAGCAGTTTTGGGCAGGGGGGTTTACCCTACGAGCAGTACTTC. The genes are TRBV5-4 and TRBJ2-7, with D possibly being TRBD1 (7 bases). CDR1 and CDR2 (germline): SGHNT, YYREEE (reference sequence). The CDR3 is made up of 16 amino acids. V was shortened by 5 bases and J by 2 bases, with 20 bases between the two germline ends.

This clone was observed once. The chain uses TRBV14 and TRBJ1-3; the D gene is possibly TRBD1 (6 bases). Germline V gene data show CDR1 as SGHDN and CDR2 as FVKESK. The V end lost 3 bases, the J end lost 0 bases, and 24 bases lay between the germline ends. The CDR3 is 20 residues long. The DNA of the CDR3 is TGTGCCAGCAGCCAGAAACAGAAGAAAGGGACATCACACTCTGGAAACACCATATATTTT. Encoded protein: CASSQKQKKGTSHSGNTIYF.

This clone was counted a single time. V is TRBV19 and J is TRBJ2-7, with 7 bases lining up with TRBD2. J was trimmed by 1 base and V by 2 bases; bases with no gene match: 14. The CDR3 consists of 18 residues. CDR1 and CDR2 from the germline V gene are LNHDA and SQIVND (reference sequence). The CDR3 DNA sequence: TGTGCCAGTAGTATAATCCGCCCCGGGGGGACCCAATCCTACGAGCAGTACTTC. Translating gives CASSIIRPGGTQSYEQYF.

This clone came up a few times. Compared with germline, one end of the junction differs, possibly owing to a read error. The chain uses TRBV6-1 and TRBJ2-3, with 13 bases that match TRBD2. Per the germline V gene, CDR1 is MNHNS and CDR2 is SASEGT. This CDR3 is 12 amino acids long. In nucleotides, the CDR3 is TGCGGACTAGCGGGGGATACAGATACGCAGTATTTT. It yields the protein CGLAGDTDTQYF.

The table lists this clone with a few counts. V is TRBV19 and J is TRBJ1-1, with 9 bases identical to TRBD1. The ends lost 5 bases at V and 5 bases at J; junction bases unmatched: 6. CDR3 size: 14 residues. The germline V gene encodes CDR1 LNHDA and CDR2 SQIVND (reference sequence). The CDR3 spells CASSLRQGDTEAFF. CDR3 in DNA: TGTGCCAGTAGTCTGCGACAGGGGGATACTGAAGCTTTCTTT.

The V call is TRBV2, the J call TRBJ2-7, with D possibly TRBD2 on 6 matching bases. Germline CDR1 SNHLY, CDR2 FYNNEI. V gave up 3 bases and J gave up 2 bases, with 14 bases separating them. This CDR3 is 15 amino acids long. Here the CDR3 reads CASSEGGGSPYEQYF. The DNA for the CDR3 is TGTGCCAGCAGTGAGGGGGGTGGGTCCCCCTACGAGCAGTACTTC.

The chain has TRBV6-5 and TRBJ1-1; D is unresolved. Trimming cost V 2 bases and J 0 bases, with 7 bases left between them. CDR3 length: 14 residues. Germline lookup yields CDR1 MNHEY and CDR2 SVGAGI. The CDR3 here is CASSYLDMNTEAFF. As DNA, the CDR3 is TGTGCCAGCAGTTACCTCGACATGAACACTGAAGCTTTCTTT.

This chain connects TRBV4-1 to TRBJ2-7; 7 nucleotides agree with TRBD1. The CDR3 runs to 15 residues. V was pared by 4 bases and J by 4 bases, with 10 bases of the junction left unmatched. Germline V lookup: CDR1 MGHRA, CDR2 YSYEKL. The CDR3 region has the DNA TGCGCCAGCAGCCCATACAGGGGTAGCGTGTACGAGCAGTACTTC. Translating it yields CASSPYRGSVYEQYF.

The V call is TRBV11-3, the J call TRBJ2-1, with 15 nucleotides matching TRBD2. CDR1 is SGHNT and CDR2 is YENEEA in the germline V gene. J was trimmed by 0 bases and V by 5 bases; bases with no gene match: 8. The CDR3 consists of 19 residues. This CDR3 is CASSRRTSGGGTSYNEQFF. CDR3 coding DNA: TGTGCCAGCAGCAGAAGGACTAGCGGGGGGGGAACCTCCTACAATGAGCAGTTCTTC.

The CDR3 nucleotides read TGTGCCAGCAGCTTGGCGGGCGGGGGGGCCGCAGATACGCAGTATTTT. Residues: CASSLAGGGAADTQYF. The genes are TRBV5-4 and TRBJ2-3; 9 nucleotides line up with TRBD2. The CDR3 length is 16 residues. J lost 4 bases, V lost 0 bases, and 6 bases had no gene match. Germline V lookup: CDR1 SGHNT, CDR2 YYREEE (reference sequence). The whole variable domain, remainder taken from reference TRBV5-4 and TRBJ2-3, is ETGVTQSPTHLIKTRGQQVTLRCSSQSGHNTVSWYQQALGQGPQFIFQYYREEENGRGNFPPRFSGLQFPNYSSELNVNALELDDSALYLCASSLAGGGAADTQYFGPGTRLTVL.

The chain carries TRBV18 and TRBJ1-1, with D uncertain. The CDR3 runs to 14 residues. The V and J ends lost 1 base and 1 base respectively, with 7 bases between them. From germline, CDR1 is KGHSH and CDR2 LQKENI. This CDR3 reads CASSPQLPNTEAFF. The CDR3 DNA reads TGTGCCAGCTCACCACAGCTTCCGAACACTGAAGCTTTCTTT.

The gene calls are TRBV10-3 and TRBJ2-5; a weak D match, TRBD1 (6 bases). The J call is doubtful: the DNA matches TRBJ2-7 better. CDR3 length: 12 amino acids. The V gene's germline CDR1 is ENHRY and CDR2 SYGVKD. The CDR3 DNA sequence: TGTGCCATCCAAGGACAGTTCTACGAGCAGTACTTC. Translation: CAIQGQFYEQYF.

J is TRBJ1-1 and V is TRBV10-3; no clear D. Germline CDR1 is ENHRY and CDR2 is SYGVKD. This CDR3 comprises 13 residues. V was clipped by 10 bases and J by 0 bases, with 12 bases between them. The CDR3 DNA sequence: TGTGCCACCCAACAGAGCATGAACACTGAAGCTTTCTTT. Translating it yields CATQQSMNTEAFF.

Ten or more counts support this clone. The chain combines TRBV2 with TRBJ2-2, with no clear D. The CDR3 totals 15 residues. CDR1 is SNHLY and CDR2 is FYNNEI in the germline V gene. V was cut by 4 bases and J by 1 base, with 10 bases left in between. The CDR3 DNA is TGTGCCAGCAGTGGGGCAGGTCGGAACACCGGGGAGCTGTTTTTT. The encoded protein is CASSGAGRNTGELFF.